Sequencing of this TCR beta chain was carried out in a study of CD8+ T cells in alopecia areata. Investigators isolated RNA and reverse transcribed it into cDNA to act as the sequencing template. Some clones are missing from TCRdb's copy, which holds only in-frame ones; the method was immunoSEQ multiplex PCR. The data show more than 110,000 clones, 45% to 60% seen once. The CDR3 runs to 14 residues. V dropped 0 bases and J dropped 2 bases, with 11 bases sitting between them. CDR1 is GTSNPN and CDR2 is SVGIG in the germline V gene (reference sequence). Documented treatment: oral pan-JAK inhibitor, 5-10 mg twice daily.

The clonotype was recovered from a human donor with alopecia areata. The rearrangement uses TRBV30 and TRBJ2-7; D gene unclear. The input for sequencing was CD8+ T cells sorted from blood, taken at week 4, from a patient treated with tofacitinib. The CDR3 protein is CAWSVLDRPYEQYF. The CDR3 coding sequence is TGTGCCTGGAGTGTACTGGACCGTCCCTACGAGCAGTACTTC.